This entry lists 21 T cell receptor beta chains sequenced from one sample in a study of control samples from healthy donors and cancer patients. Profiling relied on immunoSEQ multiplex PCR, and the TCRdb table lists in-frame clones only, not all of them. The repertoire holds some 200,000 clones, with roughly 94% as singletons. Sequencing used blood. These TCRs come from a man between 45 and 60 years old in good health.

The rearrangement joins TRBV28 to TRBJ2-7; D may match TRBD1 or TRBD2 (6 bases each). CDR3 length equals 16 residues. V was cut by 2 bases and J by 11 bases, with 25 bases left in between. Germline lookup yields CDR1 MDHEN and CDR2 SYDVKM. This chain's CDR3 is CASSLRGAGVEDREYF. CDR3 nucleotide sequence: TGTGCCAGCAGTTTAAGGGGGGCCGGGGTAGAGGATCGCGAGTACTTC. Using reference TRBV28 and TRBJ2-7 for the parts outside the CDR3, the full variable domain is DVKVTQSSRYLVKRTGEKVFLECVQDMDHENMFWYRQDPGLGLRLIYFSYDVKMKEKGDIPEGYSVSREKKERFSLILESASTNQTSMYLCASSLRGAGVEDREYFGPGTRLTVT.

The chain carries TRBV18 and TRBJ1-2; D is undetermined. CDR1 KGHSH and CDR2 LQKENI come from the germline V gene. CDR3 length equals 12 residues. Trimming removed 1 base at V and 3 bases at J, with 3 bases between. CDR3 DNA: TGTGCCAGCTCACCACGCGACTATGGCTACACCTTC. Translating gives CASSPRDYGYTF.

The rearrangement links TRBV18 to TRBJ2-6; a possible D gene is TRBD1 (6 bases). The CDR3 consists of 16 residues. V lost 2 bases and J 4 bases, leaving 12 bases between the germline ends. Germline V gene data show CDR1 as KGHSH and CDR2 as LQKENI. In DNA, the CDR3 is TGTGCCAGCTCACCAAGACAGGCCACCGGGGCCAACGTCCTGACTTTC. Translated: CASSPRQATGANVLTF.

This chain joins TRBV6-5 and TRBJ1-6; no clear D gene. CDR3 length equals 15 residues. Trimming stripped 3 bases from V and 5 bases from J, with 11 bases between. Germline V gives CDR1 MNHEY, CDR2 SVGAGI. This CDR3 is CASSYQILNNSPLHF. DNA for the CDR3: TGTGCCAGCAGTTATCAAATACTGAATAATTCACCCCTCCACTTT.

The V call is TRBV18, the J call TRBJ1-6, with D possibly being TRBD1 (5 bases). The germline V and J ends were trimmed by 3 bases and 7 bases, with 10 bases remaining between them. CDR1 is KGHSH, CDR2 LQKENI, per germline. This CDR3 has 14 amino acids. CDR3 coding DNA: TGTGCCAGCTCACCCGACAGCCGGAATTCACCCCTCCACTTT. This gives the protein CASSPDSRNSPLHF.

The chain employs TRBV29-1 and TRBJ1-4; D gene unclear. V was shortened by 6 bases and J by 4 bases, with 15 bases between the two germline ends. Germline CDR1 reads SQVTM; CDR2 reads ANQGSEA. The CDR3 is made up of 14 amino acids. CDR3 amino acids: CSVRRTVNNEKLFF. The CDR3 DNA is TGCAGCGTGAGACGGACGGTAAATAATGAAAAACTGTTTTTT.

V and J are TRBV7-2 and TRBJ2-4, with D possibly being TRBD1 or TRBD2 (6 bases each). Looked up from germline, CDR1 is SGHTA and CDR2 is FQGNSA. V lost 2 bases, J lost 1 base, and 12 bases lay in between. The CDR3 runs 16 residues. CDR3 loop: CASSLMGGRAKNIQYF. DNA of the CDR3: TGTGCCAGCAGCTTAATGGGGGGCCGGGCCAAAAACATTCAGTACTTC.

The CDR3 bases are TGTGCCAGCAGCTTGTTCAGGGGCCAAGAGACCCAGTACTTC. As protein: CASSLFRGQETQYF. The chain recombines TRBV5-8 with TRBJ2-5; TRBD1 is a possible D gene (6 bases). Between the trimmed V and J ends, which lost 1 base and 1 base, there was a span of 8 bases. The CDR3 runs 14 residues. Germline V gives CDR1 SGHTS, CDR2 YDEGEE. The entire variable domain, with the rest obtained from reference TRBV5-8 and TRBJ2-5, is as follows: EAGVTQSPTHLIKTRGQQATLRCSPISGHTSVYWYQQALGLGLQFLLWYDEGEERNRGNFPPRFSGRQFPNYSSELNVNALELEDSALYLCASSLFRGQETQYFGPGTRLLVL.

Only one count was recorded for this clone. This sequence joins TRBV28 and TRBJ1-2, with 7 bases that match TRBD1. Per germline, CDR1 MDHEN and CDR2 SYDVKM. This CDR3 spans 13 amino acids. V trimming: 3 bases; J trimming: 7 bases; junction bases outside the gene matches: 5. The CDR3 DNA reads TGTGCCAGCAGTTTGGTAGGGGGCGGTGGCTACACCTTC. It translates to CASSLVGGGGYTF.

The J gene is TRBJ2-3, the V gene TRBV9, with 8 bases matching TRBD2. CDR3 length: 14 amino acids. The V and J ends lost 6 bases and 4 bases, in that order; junction bases with no gene match: 7. Germline lookup yields CDR1 SGDLS and CDR2 YYNGEE. The CDR3 loop is CASTVGGGADTQYF. CDR3 nucleotide sequence: TGTGCCAGCACGGTCGGGGGGGGCGCAGATACGCAGTATTTT.

The gene calls are TRBV15 and TRBJ1-3; TRBD1 might be the D (5 bases). Germline lookup yields CDR1 LNHNV and CDR2 YYDKDF (reference sequence). Trimming stripped 3 bases from V and 0 bases from J, with 6 bases between. The CDR3 totals 14 residues. CDR3 DNA: TGTGCCACCAGCAGCGACAGCTCTGGAAACACCATATATTTT. Translating gives CATSSDSSGNTIYF. The variable domain in full, completed from reference TRBV15 and TRBJ1-3, reads DAMVIQNPRYQVTQFGKPVTLSCSQTLNHNVMYWYQQKSSQAPKLLFHYYDKDFNNEADTPDNFQSRRPNTSFCFLDIRSPGLGDTAMYLCATSSDSSGNTIYFGEGSWLTVV.

This clone was seen only once. CDR3 nucleotide sequence: TGTGCCAGCAGTAGAGCGGGGGGCTCCTACGAGCAGTACTTC. Its translation: CASSRAGGSYEQYF. The J gene is TRBJ2-7, the V gene TRBV6-5; 9 nucleotides agree with TRBD2. CDR1 and CDR2 from the germline V gene are MNHEY and SVGAGI. There are 14 residues in the CDR3. The trim removed 5 bases at V and 0 bases at J, leaving 2 bases unmatched.

The chain combines TRBV6-5 with TRBJ1-2, with unresolved D. Trimming pared 0 bases from V and 6 bases from J, leaving 14 bases between. CDR3 size: 15 residues. Per the germline V gene, CDR1 is MNHEY and CDR2 is SVGAGI. The CDR3 DNA sequence: TGTGCCAGCAGTTACTCGCCGACACTGATCGATGGCTACACCTTC. This gives the protein CASSYSPTLIDGYTF.

V gene TRBV4-3 combines with J gene TRBJ2-3; 11 bases fit TRBD2. Germline V gene sequence: CDR1 LGHNA, CDR2 YSLEER. CDR3 length: 17 amino acids. V shed 0 bases, J shed 5 bases, and the junction held 7 bases outside the gene matches. The CDR3 loop reads CASSQDRSTSGGDTQYF. In DNA, the CDR3 is TGCGCCAGCAGCCAAGATCGGAGTACTAGCGGGGGAGATACGCAGTATTTT.

V and J are TRBV7-9 and TRBJ2-5; 8 nucleotides line up with TRBD1. The length of the CDR3 is 18 residues. The J segment lost 5 bases and the V segment lost 6 bases, leaving 20 bases of the junction unmatched. Germline CDR1 reads SEHNR; CDR2 reads FQNEAQ (reference sequence). The CDR3 reads CASRGSGTGLAVWETQYF. CDR3 coding DNA: TGTGCCAGCAGAGGATCCGGGACAGGTTTGGCGGTTTGGGAGACCCAGTACTTC.

The rearrangement uses TRBV29-1 and TRBJ2-1; D unresolved. This CDR3 is 13 amino acids long. CDR1 is SQVTM and CDR2 is ANQGSEA in the germline V gene. V was cut by 4 bases and J by 8 bases, with 15 bases left in between. The CDR3 region has the DNA TGCAGCGTTGTAAGGTCCTACGGCGATGAGCAGTTCTTC. It codes for CSVVRSYGDEQFF.

The V and J genes are TRBV13 and TRBJ2-3; no clear D. The CDR3 extends over 13 amino acids. Germline V gene sequence: CDR1 PRHDT, CDR2 FYEKMQ (reference sequence). V lost 5 bases and J 2 bases, leaving 8 bases between the germline ends. Here the CDR3 reads CASSTYTTDTQYF. DNA of the CDR3: TGTGCCAGCAGCACATACACCACAGATACGCAGTATTTT.

The chain couples TRBV9 to TRBJ2-7; D unclear. The CDR3 contains 16 residues. Germline V gene sequence: CDR1 SGDLS, CDR2 YYNGEE. V dropped 0 bases and J dropped 1 base, with 14 bases sitting between them. The CDR3 loop is CASSVGAGSISYEQYF. CDR3 bases: TGTGCCAGCAGCGTAGGGGCAGGCTCGATTTCCTACGAGCAGTACTTC.

The chain couples TRBV7-3 to TRBJ2-3, with 9 bases fitting TRBD2. Germline lookup yields CDR1 SGHTA and CDR2 FQGTGA. Germline trimming cut 2 bases from V and 7 bases from J; bases unmatched to any gene: 10. The CDR3 runs 16 residues. The CDR3 nucleotides are TGTGCCAGCAGCTTAGAAAGGACTAGCGATACCCATACGCAGTATTTT. Encoded protein: CASSLERTSDTHTQYF.

In regard to this clone: This CDR3 fails to terminate in the conserved phenylalanine or tryptophan, so it likely reflects a read error. The J gene is TRBJ1-6, the V gene TRBV4-1; 7 bases line up with TRBD1. The germline gives CDR1 MGHRA, CDR2 YSYEKL. V lost 3 bases to trimming and J lost 6 bases; unmatched junction nucleotides: 8. The CDR3 contains 16 residues. The CDR3 region has the DNA TGCGCCAGCAGCCACCAAGCGGGACAGTCTAATTCACCCCTCCACCTT. Translated, it gives CASSHQAGQSNSPLHL.

V and J are TRBV7-8 and TRBJ2-1, with unresolved D. The CDR3 runs to 11 residues. Germline assignment: CDR1 SGHVS and CDR2 FQNEAQ. V lost 7 bases and J lost 7, with 8 bases in between. DNA of the CDR3: TGTGCCAGCACCGACTTTAATGAGCAGTTCTTC. It yields the protein CASTDFNEQFF.